One sample yielded the 4 T cell receptor beta chains listed below, sequenced in a study of cytomegalovirus exposure and HLA in healthy donors. TCRdb keeps only in-frame clones here, not all; method: immunoSEQ multiplex PCR. In the table there are a few hundred thousand clones, about nine tenths of which are singletons. Sequencing input: PBMCs. All receptors come from a woman younger than 30 in good health and CMV-seronegative.

The chain uses TRBV9 and TRBJ2-7; 8 nucleotides match TRBD2. Germline loops: CDR1 SGDLS, CDR2 YYNGEE. The length of the CDR3 is 16 residues. The V gene end was trimmed by 4 bases and the J gene end by 4 bases; junction bases not matched to a gene: 13. CDR3 bases: TGTGCCAGCAGCCCAGGGGTTAGCGGGAACTGGTACGAGCAGTACTTC. This translates into CASSPGVSGNWYEQYF. The full variable domain, completed using reference TRBV9 and TRBJ2-7, is DSGVTQTPKHLITATGQRVTLRCSPRSGDLSVYWYQQSLDQGLQFLIQYYNGEERAKGNILERFSAQQFPDLHSELNLSSLELGDSALYFCASSPGVSGNWYEQYFGPGTRLTVT.

This rearrangement joins TRBV5-5 to TRBJ2-7; 10 bases match TRBD2. Germline lookup yields CDR1 SGHKS and CDR2 YYEKEE (reference sequence). The CDR3 spans 14 residues. With 4 bases clipped from V and 5 bases from J, the junction kept 6 bases outside the gene matches. The DNA for the CDR3 is TGTGCCAGCAGCCAGAGCGGGAGGGCCCACGAGCAGTACTTC. It is translated as CASSQSGRAHEQYF.

CDR3 protein: CASSPGGQGDQPQHF. In DNA form, the CDR3 reads TGTGCCAGCAGTCCGGGGGGACAGGGTGATCAGCCCCAGCATTTT. V and J are TRBV28 and TRBJ1-5, with 9 bases lining up with TRBD1. Germline V gene sequence: CDR1 MDHEN, CDR2 SYDVKM. Trimming cost V 5 bases and J 5 bases; bases outside gene matches: 7. The CDR3 runs to 15 residues.

This rearrangement joins TRBV7-8 to TRBJ2-7; D possibly corresponds to TRBD2 (5 bases). Trimming shortened V by 5 bases and J by 3 bases, and 11 bases separated the two germline ends. The CDR3 runs to 13 residues. In germline, CDR1 is SGHVS, CDR2 FQNEAQ. CDR3 in DNA: TGTGCCAGCAGCCCGAGCCGGGACTACGAGCAGTACTTC. This translates into CASSPSRDYEQYF.